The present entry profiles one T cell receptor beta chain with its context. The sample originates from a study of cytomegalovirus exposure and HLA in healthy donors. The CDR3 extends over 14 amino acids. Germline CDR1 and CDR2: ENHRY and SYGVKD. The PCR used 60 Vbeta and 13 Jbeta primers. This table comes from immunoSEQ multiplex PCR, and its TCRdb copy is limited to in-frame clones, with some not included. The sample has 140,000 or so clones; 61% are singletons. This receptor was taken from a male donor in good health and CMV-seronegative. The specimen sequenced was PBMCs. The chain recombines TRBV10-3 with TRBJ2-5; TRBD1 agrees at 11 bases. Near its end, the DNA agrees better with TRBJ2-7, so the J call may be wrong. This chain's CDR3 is CAISPGQGAYEQYF. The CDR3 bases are TGTGCCATCAGTCCGGGACAGGGGGCCTACGAGCAGTACTTC.